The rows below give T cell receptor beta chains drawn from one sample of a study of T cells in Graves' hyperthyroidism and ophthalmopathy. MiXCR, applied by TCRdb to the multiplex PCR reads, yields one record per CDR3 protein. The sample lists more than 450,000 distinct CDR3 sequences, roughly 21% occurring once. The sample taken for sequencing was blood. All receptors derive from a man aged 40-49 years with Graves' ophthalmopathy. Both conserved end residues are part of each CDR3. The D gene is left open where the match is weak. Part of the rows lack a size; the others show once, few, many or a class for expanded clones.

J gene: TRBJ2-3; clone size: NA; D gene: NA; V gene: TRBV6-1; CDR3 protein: CASSPGSFRTDTQYF; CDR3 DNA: TGTGCCAGCAGTCCTGGATCATTTCGCACAGATACGCAGTATTTT
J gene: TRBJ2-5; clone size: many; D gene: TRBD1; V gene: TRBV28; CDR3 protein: CASSSPGQGKETQYF; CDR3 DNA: TGTGCCAGCAGTTCCCCCGGACAGGGGAAAGAGACCCAGTACTTC
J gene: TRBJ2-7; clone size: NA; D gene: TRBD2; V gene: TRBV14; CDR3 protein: CASSQGVAGAYEQYF; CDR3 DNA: TGTGCCAGCAGCCAAGGAGTAGCGGGAGCCTACGAGCAGTACTTC
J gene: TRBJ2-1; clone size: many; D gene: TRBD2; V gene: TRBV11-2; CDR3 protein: CASSPQGLAGGEQFF; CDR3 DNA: TGTGCCAGCAGCCCCCAGGGACTAGCGGGAGGGGAGCAGTTCTTC
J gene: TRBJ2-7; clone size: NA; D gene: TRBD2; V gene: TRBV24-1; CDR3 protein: CATRPSSGGEQYF; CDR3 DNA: TGTGCCACCAGGCCGTCTAGCGGCGGCGAGCAGTACTTC
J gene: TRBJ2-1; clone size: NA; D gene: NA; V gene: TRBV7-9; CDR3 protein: CASSSPPLARTYNEQFF; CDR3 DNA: TGTGCCAGCAGCTCGCCGCCCCTAGCGCGAACATACAATGAGCAGTTCTTC
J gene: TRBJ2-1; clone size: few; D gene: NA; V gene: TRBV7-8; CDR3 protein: CASSLTIGEQFF; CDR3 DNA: TGTGCCAGCAGCTTGACCATAGGTGAGCAGTTCTTC
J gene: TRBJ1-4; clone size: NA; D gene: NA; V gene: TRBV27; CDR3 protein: CASSLSGAGEKLFF; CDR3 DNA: TGTGCCAGCAGTTTATCGGGGGCGGGAGAAAAACTGTTTTTT
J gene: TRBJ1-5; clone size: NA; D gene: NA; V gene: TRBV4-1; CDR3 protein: CASSQDPGRRNQPQHF; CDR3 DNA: TGCGCCAGCAGCCAAGATCCCGGGAGACGCAATCAGCCCCAGCATTTT
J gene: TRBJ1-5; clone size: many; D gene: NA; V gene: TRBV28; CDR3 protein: CASSFSSRRESAQPQHF; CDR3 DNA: TGTGCCAGCAGTTTTTCGAGTCGGAGAGAGAGCGCTCAGCCCCAGCATTTT
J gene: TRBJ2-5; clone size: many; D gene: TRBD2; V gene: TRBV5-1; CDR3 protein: CASSLTPSGTQETQYF; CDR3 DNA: TGCGCCAGCAGCTTGACGCCTAGCGGCACTCAAGAGACCCAGTACTTC
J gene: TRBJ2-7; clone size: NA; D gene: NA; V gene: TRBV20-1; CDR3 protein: CSARVKIPGAEQYF; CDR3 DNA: TGCAGTGCTAGAGTAAAAATACCGGGGGCCGAGCAGTACTTC
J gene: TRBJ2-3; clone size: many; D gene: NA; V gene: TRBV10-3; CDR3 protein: CAITGHSTDTQYF; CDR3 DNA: TGTGCCATCACTGGCCACTCCACAGATACGCAGTATTTT
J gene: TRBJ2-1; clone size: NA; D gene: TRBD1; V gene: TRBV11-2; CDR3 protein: CASSPWDSMNEQFF; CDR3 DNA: TGTGCCAGCAGCCCCTGGGACAGTATGAATGAGCAGTTCTTC
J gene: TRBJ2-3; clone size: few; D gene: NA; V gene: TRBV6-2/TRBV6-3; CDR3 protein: CASSYFPNPSTDTQYF; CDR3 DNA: TGTGCCAGCAGTTACTTCCCGAACCCGAGCACAGATACGCAGTATTTT
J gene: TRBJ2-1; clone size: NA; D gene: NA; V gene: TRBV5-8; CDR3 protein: CASSLYLAGAPLAYNEQFF; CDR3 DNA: TGTGCCAGCAGCTTGTACCTGGCGGGGGCTCCCTTGGCCTACAATGAGCAGTTCTTC
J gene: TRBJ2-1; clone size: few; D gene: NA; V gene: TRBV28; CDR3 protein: CASSPGAAAKQFF; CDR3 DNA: TGTGCCAGCAGTCCCGGGGCCGCGGCGAAGCAGTTCTTC
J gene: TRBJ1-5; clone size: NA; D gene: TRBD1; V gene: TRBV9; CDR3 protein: CASSVGGTGNQPQHF; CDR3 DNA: TGTGCCAGCAGCGTAGGAGGGACAGGGAATCAGCCCCAGCATTTT
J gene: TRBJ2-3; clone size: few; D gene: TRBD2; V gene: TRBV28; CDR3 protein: CASRVAGAAGTDTQYF; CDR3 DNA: TGTGCCAGCAGAGTAGCGGGAGCCGCGGGCACAGATACGCAGTATTTT
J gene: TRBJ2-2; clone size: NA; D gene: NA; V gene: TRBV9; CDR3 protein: CASSTNLGTTGELFF; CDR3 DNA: TGTGCCAGCAGCACGAACCTGGGGACGACCGGGGAGCTGTTTTTT
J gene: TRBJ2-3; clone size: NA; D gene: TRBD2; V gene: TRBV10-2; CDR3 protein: CASRLLAGDTDTQYF; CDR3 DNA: TGCGCCAGCAGATTACTAGCGGGGGACACAGATACGCAGTATTTT
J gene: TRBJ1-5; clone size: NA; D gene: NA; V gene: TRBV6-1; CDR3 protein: CASSSGEGTYGNQPQHF; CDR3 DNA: TGTGCCAGCAGTTCTGGGGAAGGGACGTACGGCAATCAGCCCCAGCATTTT
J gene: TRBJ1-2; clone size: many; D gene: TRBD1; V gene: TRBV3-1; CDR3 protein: CASSQEGLSGTGTAGYTF; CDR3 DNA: TGTGCCAGCAGCCAAGAAGGCCTAAGTGGGACAGGGACAGCTGGCTACACCTTC
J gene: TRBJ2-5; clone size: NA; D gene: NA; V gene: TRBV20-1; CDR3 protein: CSASVRGYRNQETQYF; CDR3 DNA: TGCAGTGCTAGCGTTAGGGGTTATAGGAACCAAGAGACCCAGTACTTC
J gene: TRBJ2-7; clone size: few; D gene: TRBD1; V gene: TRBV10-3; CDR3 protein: CAAGTGVTYEQYF; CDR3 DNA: TGTGCCGCCGGGACAGGGGTAACCTACGAGCAGTACTTC
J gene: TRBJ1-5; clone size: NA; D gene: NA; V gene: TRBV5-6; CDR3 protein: CASSFLTSNQPQHF; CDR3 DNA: TGTGCCAGCAGCTTTCTGACAAGCAATCAGCCCCAGCATTTT
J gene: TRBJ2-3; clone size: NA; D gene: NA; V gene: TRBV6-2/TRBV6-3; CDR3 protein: CASSYAGSTDTQYF; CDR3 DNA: TGTGCCAGCAGTTATGCGGGAAGCACAGATACGCAGTATTTT
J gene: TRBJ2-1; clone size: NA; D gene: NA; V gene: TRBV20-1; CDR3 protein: CSARVPHGGGRSPYNEQFF; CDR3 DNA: TGCAGTGCTAGAGTACCCCACGGTGGCGGGCGGAGCCCCTACAATGAGCAGTTCTTC
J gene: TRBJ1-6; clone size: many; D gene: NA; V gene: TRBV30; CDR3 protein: CAWSSASSYNSPLHF; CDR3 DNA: TGTGCCTGGAGTAGCGCGAGCTCCTATAATTCACCCCTCCACTTT
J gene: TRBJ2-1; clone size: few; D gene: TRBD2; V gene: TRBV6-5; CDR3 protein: CASSYGREGEQFF; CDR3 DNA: TGTGCCAGCAGTTACGGGAGGGAGGGGGAGCAGTTCTTC
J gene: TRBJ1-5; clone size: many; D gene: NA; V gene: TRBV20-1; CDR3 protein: CSARDRRGGSNQPQHF; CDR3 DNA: TGCAGTGCTAGAGATCGGAGGGGAGGAAGCAATCAGCCCCAGCATTTT
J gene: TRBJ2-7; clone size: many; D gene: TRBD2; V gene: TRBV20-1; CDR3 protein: CSADLLAGASYEQYF; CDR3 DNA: TGCAGTGCGGATCTCCTAGCGGGTGCTTCCTACGAGCAGTACTTC
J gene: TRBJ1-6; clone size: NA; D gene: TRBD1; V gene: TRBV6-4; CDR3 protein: CASSRGLDNSPLHF; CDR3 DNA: TGTGCCAGCAGCAGGGGGCTGGATAATTCACCCCTCCACTTT
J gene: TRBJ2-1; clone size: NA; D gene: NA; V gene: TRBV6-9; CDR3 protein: CASSYAPGSASNEQFF; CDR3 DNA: TGTGCCAGCAGTTACGCCCCCGGGAGCGCCTCCAATGAGCAGTTCTTC
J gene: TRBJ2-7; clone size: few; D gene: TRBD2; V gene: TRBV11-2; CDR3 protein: CASSFGGVGYEQYF; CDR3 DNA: TGTGCCAGCAGCTTCGGGGGGGTCGGCTACGAGCAGTACTTC
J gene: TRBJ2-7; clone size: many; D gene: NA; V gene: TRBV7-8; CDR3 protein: CASSAGLFPVEQYF; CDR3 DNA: TGTGCCAGCAGCGCCGGACTGTTCCCCGTGGAGCAGTACTTC
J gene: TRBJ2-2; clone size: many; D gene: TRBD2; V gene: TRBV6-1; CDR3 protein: CASTLNAGGNTGELFF; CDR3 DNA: TGTGCCAGCACCCTAAATGCGGGAGGGAACACCGGGGAGCTGTTTTTT
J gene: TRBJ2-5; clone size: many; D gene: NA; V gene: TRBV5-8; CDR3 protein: CASKGAGPSSGETQYF; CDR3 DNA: TGTGCCAGCAAAGGAGCAGGGCCCTCGTCGGGAGAGACCCAGTACTTC
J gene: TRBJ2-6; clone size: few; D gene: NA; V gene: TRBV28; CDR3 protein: CASSFRASGANVLTF; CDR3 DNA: TGTGCCAGCAGTTTCCGGGCCTCTGGGGCCAACGTCCTGACTTTC
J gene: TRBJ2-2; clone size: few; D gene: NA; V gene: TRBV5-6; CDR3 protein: CASSFQGLANTGELFF; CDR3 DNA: TGTGCCAGCAGCTTCCAAGGACTGGCGAACACCGGGGAGCTGTTTTTT
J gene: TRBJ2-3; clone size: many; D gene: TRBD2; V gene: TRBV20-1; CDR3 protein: CSARDPASGGTDTQYF; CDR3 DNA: TGCAGTGCTAGAGATCCAGCTAGCGGGGGCACAGATACGCAGTATTTT
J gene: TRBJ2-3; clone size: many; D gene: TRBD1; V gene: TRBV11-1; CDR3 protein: CASSLGTAPGGADTQYF; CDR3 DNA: TGTGCCAGCAGCCTCGGGACAGCTCCCGGTGGGGCAGATACGCAGTATTTT
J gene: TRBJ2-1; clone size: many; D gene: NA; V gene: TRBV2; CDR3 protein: CASSNGGRGYNEQFF; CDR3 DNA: TGTGCCAGCAGTAACGGGGGTAGGGGTTACAATGAGCAGTTCTTC
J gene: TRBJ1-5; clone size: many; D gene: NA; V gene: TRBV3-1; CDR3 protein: CASSQGGGENQPQHF; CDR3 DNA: TGTGCCAGCAGCCAAGGGGGGGGAGAAAATCAGCCCCAGCATTTT
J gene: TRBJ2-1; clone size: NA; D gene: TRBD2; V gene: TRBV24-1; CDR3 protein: CATSEMGLAGDNEQFF; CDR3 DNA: TGTGCCACCAGTGAGATGGGACTAGCGGGAGACAATGAGCAGTTCTTC
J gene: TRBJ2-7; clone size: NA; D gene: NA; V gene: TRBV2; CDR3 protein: CASRRLTGEVYEQYF; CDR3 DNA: TGTGCCAGCAGGAGACTAACGGGGGAGGTCTACGAGCAGTACTTC
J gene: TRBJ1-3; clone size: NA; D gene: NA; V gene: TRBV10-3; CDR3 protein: CAITKVIVGNTIYF; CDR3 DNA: TGTGCCATCACCAAGGTGATAGTTGGAAACACCATATATTTT
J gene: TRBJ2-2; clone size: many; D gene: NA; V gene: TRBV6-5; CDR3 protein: CASSYSKGSGGELFF; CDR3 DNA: TGTGCCAGCAGTTACTCGAAGGGAAGCGGCGGGGAGCTGTTTTTT
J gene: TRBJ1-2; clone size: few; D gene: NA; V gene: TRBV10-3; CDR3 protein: CAISEDGDRGYTF; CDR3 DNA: TGTGCCATCAGTGAGGACGGAGATAGAGGCTACACCTTC